A single sample gave rise to the 3 T cell receptor beta chains below, sequenced in a study of blood T cell repertoires in COVID-19. TCRdb's table, derived via immunoSEQ multiplex PCR, lists solely in-frame clones and lacks some. The table shows about 210,000 clones, with roughly nine tenths occurring only once. Sequences were obtained from peripheral blood. Receptor source: a man between 65 and 79 years old with acute or convalescent COVID-19.

The chain employs TRBV6-4 and TRBJ1-1; tentative D call: TRBD1 (5 bases). Germline V gives CDR1 MRHNA, CDR2 SNTAGT. This CDR3 comprises 16 residues. The V gene lost 7 bases and the J gene lost 1 base, with 19 bases spanning the gap. CDR3 DNA: TGTGCCAGCAATCCTTTCCCTCAGACAGAGAACACTGAAGCTTTCTTT. Translating gives CASNPFPQTENTEAFF.

The chain employs TRBV24-1 and TRBJ2-1, with D maybe TRBD1 (5 bases). Per germline, CDR1 KGHDR and CDR2 SFDVKD. This CDR3 is built from 15 residues. V was trimmed by 4 bases and J by 4 bases, leaving 13 bases between them. For the CDR3, the DNA is TGTGCCACCAGTGAGCCAGGGCTCCTATACAATGAGCAGTTCTTC. Translated, it gives CATSEPGLLYNEQFF.

The chain uses TRBV28 and TRBJ1-2; 7 bases are a match to TRBD1. The CDR3 covers 15 residues. CDR1 MDHEN and CDR2 SYDVKM come from the germline V gene. The J segment lost 6 bases and the V segment lost 3 bases, leaving 10 bases of the junction unmatched. In nucleotides, the CDR3 is TGTGCCAGCAGTTTCGATTACCGACAGGGAGATGGCTACACCTTC. It codes for CASSFDYRQGDGYTF.